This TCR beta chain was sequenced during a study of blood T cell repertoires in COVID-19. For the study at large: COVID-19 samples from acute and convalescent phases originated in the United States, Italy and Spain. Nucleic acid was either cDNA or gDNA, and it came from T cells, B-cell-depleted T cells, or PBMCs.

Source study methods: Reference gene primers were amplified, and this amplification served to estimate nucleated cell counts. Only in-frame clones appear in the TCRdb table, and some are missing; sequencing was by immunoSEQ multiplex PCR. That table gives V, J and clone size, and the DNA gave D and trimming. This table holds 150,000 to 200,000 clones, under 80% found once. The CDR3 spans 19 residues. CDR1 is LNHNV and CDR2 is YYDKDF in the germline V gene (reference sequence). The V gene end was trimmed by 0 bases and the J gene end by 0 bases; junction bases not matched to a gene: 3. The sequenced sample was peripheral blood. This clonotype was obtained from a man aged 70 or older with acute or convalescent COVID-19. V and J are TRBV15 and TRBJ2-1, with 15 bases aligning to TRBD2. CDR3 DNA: TGTGCCACCAGCAGAGATAAGGGACTAGCGGGGGGCTCCTACAATGAGCAGTTCTTC. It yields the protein CATSRDKGLAGGSYNEQFF.